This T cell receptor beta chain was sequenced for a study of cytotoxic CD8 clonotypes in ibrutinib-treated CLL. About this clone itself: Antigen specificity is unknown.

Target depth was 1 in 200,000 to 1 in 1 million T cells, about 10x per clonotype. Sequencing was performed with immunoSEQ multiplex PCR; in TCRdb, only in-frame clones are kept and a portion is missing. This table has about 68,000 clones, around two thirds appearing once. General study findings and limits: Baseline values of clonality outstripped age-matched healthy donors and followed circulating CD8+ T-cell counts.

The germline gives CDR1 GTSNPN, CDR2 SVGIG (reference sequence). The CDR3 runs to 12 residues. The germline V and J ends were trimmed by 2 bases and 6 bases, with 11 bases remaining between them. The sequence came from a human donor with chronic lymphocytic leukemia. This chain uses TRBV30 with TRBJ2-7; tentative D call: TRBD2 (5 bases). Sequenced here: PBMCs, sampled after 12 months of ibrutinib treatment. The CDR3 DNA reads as TGTGCCTGGAGTCGGGGTTCCCTCGAGCAGTACTTC. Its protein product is CAWSRGSLEQYF. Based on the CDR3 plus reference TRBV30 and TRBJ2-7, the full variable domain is SQTIHQWPATLVQPVGSPLSLECTVEGTSNPNLYWYRQAAGRGLQLLFYSVGIGQISSEVPQNLSASRPQDRQFILSSKKLLLSDSGFYLCAWSRGSLEQYFGPGTRLTVT.